The entry below describes one TCR beta chain. The antigen remains unidentified. This CDR3 contains 15 residues. V shed 5 bases, J shed 2 bases, and the junction held 6 bases outside the gene matches. Germline V gene lookup returns CDR1 LNHDA and CDR2 SQIVND (reference sequence). Documented treatment: roughly 10-day PBMC culture with coronavirus spike peptide pools or control peptides (ViraFEST assay). Sequencing of cultured CD4+ T cell DNA used the Oncomine TCR Beta short-read assay. TCRdb independently ran MiXCR on the PCR reads; one entry per CDR3 protein. The sample holds roughly 15,000 distinct CDR3 sequences, under 60% seen once. The record originates from a study of vaccination and CD4 T cells after COVID-19. General study points: The researchers studied relatively few convalescent patients and omitted early post-infection timepoints.

This specimen consisted of cultured CD4+ T cells from blood, obtained after SARS-CoV-2 vaccination. The chain couples TRBV19 to TRBJ1-2; 9 bases match TRBD1. The clonotype originates from a human donor with COVID-19. CDR3 in amino acids: CASSVTGGKNYGYTF. CDR3 in DNA: TGTGCCAGTAGTGTGACAGGGGGTAAGAACTATGGCTACACCTTC. The entire variable domain, with the rest obtained from reference TRBV19 and TRBJ1-2, is as follows: DGGITQSPKYLFRKEGQNVTLSCEQNLNHDAMYWYRQDPGQGLRLIYYSQIVNDFQKGDIAEGYSVSREKKESFPLTVTSAQKNPTAFYLCASSVTGGKNYGYTFGSGTRLTVV.